This record looks at one T cell receptor beta chain sequence and its context. Trimming took 0 bases from V and 2 from J; bases not matched to a gene: 1. CDR1 MNHEY and CDR2 SVGAGI come from the germline V gene. The CDR3 totals 16 residues. The data stem from a study of control samples from healthy donors and cancer patients. Only in-frame clones appear in the TCRdb table, and some are missing; sequencing was by immunoSEQ multiplex PCR. The data hold 110,000 to 150,000 clones, with under 90% observed a single time. The TCR originated in a young man in good health. The specimen sequenced was blood. The chain uses TRBV6-5 and TRBJ2-6, with 7 bases that match TRBD2. The CDR3: CASSYSGGTGANVLTF. The CDR3 nucleotides read TGTGCCAGCAGTTACTCCGGGGGGACTGGGGCCAACGTCCTGACTTTC.